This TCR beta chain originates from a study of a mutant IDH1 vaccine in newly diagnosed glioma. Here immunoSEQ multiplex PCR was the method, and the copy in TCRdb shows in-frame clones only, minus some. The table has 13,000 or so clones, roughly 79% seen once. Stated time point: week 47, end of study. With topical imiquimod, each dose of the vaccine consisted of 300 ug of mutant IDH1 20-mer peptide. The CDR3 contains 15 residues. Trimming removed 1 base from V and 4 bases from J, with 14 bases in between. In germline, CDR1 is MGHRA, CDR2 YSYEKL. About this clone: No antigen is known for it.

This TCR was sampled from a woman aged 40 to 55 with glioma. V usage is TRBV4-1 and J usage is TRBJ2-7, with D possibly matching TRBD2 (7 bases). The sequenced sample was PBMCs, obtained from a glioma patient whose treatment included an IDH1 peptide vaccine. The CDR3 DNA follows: TGCGCCAGCAGCCAAGCCAGGGCGGGGGCGTACGAGCAGTACTTC. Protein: CASSQARAGAYEQYF.